The table lists the clone carrying this T cell receptor (beta chain) with a few counts. Its antigen is still unknown. Extracted from the samples, RNA was reverse transcribed into cDNA to serve as the sequencing template. This table comes from immunoSEQ multiplex PCR, and its TCRdb copy is limited to in-frame clones, with some not included. The sample shows some 110,000 clones, approximately 58% of them seen only once. The entry originates in a study of CD8+ T cells in alopecia areata. Study-level results: Higher clonality was seen in lesional scalp than in normal scalp, especially in alopecia totalis/universalis. Patients shared TCRs less clearly than mice did, possibly owing to HLA. Normal skin's resident alphabeta T cells are sequenced alongside lesional scalp T cells.

CDR1 and CDR2 from the germline V gene are MNHNY and SVGAGI (reference sequence). The V gene lost 6 bases and the J gene lost 8 bases, with 16 bases spanning the gap. The CDR3 length is 14 residues. Sorted out of PBMCs were CD4+ T cells and CD8+ T cells. The sample consisted of CD4+ T cells sorted from blood. V usage is TRBV6-6 and J usage is TRBJ1-4; possible D gene TRBD1, 6 bases. This TCR was sampled from a human donor in good health. The CDR3 DNA sequence: TGTGCCAGCAGCCATATCAGGGGAGGCGAAAAACTGTTTTTT. It translates to CASSHIRGGEKLFF.